Below, 18 T cell receptor beta chains from the same sample are listed, as sequenced in a study of Graves' ophthalmopathy and Graves' hyperthyroidism. Amplification of the TCR beta CDR3 regions used RNA transcripts (as template). An initial RT-PCR round employing HTBI primers preceded a second-round multiplex PCR. Each CDR3 protein is one row after TCRdb ran MiXCR on the multiplex PCR reads. The sample carries about 1.2 million distinct CDR3 sequences, about 35% recorded once. Sequencing input: peripheral blood or thyroid tissue (not recorded which). These receptors all stem from an adult man with Graves' hyperthyroidism.

This clonotype was recorded many times. The rearrangement uses TRBV20-1 and TRBJ1-1; no firm D call. Germline V gene sequence: CDR1 DFQATT, CDR2 SNEGSKA (reference sequence). This CDR3 contains 14 residues. V lost 6 bases and J 0 bases, leaving 14 bases between the germline ends. CDR3 bases: TGCAGTGCAACCGTTAGGGCTATGAACACTGAAGCTTTCTTT. Encoded protein: CSATVRAMNTEAFF.

This clonotype was seen at least ten times. The J gene is TRBJ1-5, the V gene TRBV2, with TRBD1 matching over 8 bases. The germline V gene encodes CDR1 SNHLY and CDR2 FYNNEI. This CDR3 has 16 amino acids. V trimming: 2 bases; J trimming: 2 bases; junction bases outside the gene matches: 5. CDR3 loop: CASSEWQGARNQPQHF. CDR3 nucleotide sequence: TGTGCCAGCAGTGAATGGCAGGGGGCACGCAATCAGCCCCAGCATTTT.

The chain has TRBV10-3 and TRBJ2-5; D unclear. The length of the CDR3 is 12 residues. CDR1 and CDR2 from the germline V gene are ENHRY and SYGVKD. Trimming stripped 5 bases from V and 4 bases from J, with 8 bases between. CDR3 nucleotide sequence: TGTGCCATCAGTTACTCGGGAGAGACCCAGTACTTC. Its translation: CAISYSGETQYF.

The rearrangement joins TRBV27 to TRBJ1-2; D is possibly TRBD1 (6 bases). This CDR3 spans 15 amino acids. CDR1 and CDR2 from the germline V gene are MNHEY and SMNVEV (reference sequence). Trimming took 5 bases from V and 4 from J, leaving 17 bases between them. DNA of the CDR3: TGTGCCAGCAGTCCGATGACAGGTGTAGGCTATGGCTACACCTTC. Its protein is CASSPMTGVGYGYTF.

Many counts were recorded for this clonotype. The genes are TRBV29-1 and TRBJ2-2, with D maybe TRBD2 (6 bases). CDR1 is SQVTM, CDR2 ANQGSEA, per germline. V lost 6 bases and J lost 2, with 10 bases in between. This CDR3 spans 13 amino acids. CDR3 region: CSVGGLNTGELFF. The CDR3 bases are TGCAGCGTGGGGGGACTTAACACCGGGGAGCTGTTTTTT.

This chain uses TRBV5-1 with TRBJ2-5, with TRBD1 matching 7 bases. The J segment lost 5 bases and the V segment lost 7 bases, leaving 2 bases of the junction unmatched. The CDR3 runs to 11 residues. CDR1 is SGHRS, CDR2 YFSETQ, per germline. This CDR3 reads CASQTGETQYF. In DNA, the CDR3 is TGCGCCAGCCAGACAGGGGAGACCCAGTACTTC.

This clonotype occurred many times. This chain connects TRBV9 to TRBJ2-7; 7 bases fit TRBD1. CDR3 length: 14 residues. The trim removed 0 bases at V and 4 bases at J, leaving 4 bases unmatched. Germline CDR1 is SGDLS and CDR2 is YYNGEE. The DNA for the CDR3 is TGTGCCAGCAGCGTAGGGGACAGCGTGTACGAGCAGTACTTC. Amino acids: CASSVGDSVYEQYF.

Notes on this clonotype: A read error is possible here, since a much larger clone lies one base away. This chain joins TRBV20-1 and TRBJ2-7, with D perhaps TRBD1 or TRBD2 (5 bases each). The germline V gene encodes CDR1 DFQATT and CDR2 SNEGSKA (reference sequence). The CDR3 sequence is 14 residues long. CDR3 residues: CSTRDLDISYEQYF. The CDR3 coding sequence is TGCAGTACTAGAGATCTGGACATTAGCTACGAGCAGTACTTC.

There are many counts of this clonotype. V gene TRBV7-2 combines with J gene TRBJ1-2; 7 nucleotides align to TRBD1. The CDR3 runs 13 residues. J gave up 3 bases and V 7 bases, and 5 bases lay outside the gene matches. Germline V gene lookup returns CDR1 SGHTA and CDR2 FQGNSA. The CDR3 DNA sequence: TGTGCCAGCAATCCAGGGGGAGACTATGGCTACACCTTC. This gives the protein CASNPGGDYGYTF.

The rearrangement links TRBV7-2 to TRBJ2-7; 7 bases line up with TRBD1. The CDR3 totals 13 residues. Trimming cost V 2 bases and J 6 bases; bases outside gene matches: 4. Germline V CDR1 and CDR2: SGHTA, FQGNSA. The CDR3 loop is CASSLLDRSEQYF. The CDR3 bases are TGTGCCAGCAGCTTATTGGACAGGAGCGAGCAGTACTTC.

The chain uses TRBV10-3 and TRBJ2-5; D gene uncertain. This CDR3 has 12 amino acids. Germline values: CDR1 ENHRY, CDR2 SYGVKD. Trimming cost V 6 bases and J 3 bases, with 8 bases left between them. CDR3 sequence reads: CAIRPAEETQYF. CDR3 sequence (DNA): TGTGCCATCAGGCCGGCGGAAGAGACCCAGTACTTC.

Worth noting for this clonotype: This may come from a read error, since a much larger clone is one base off. The V and J genes are TRBV5-1 and TRBJ1-2; the match to TRBD1 covers 7 bases. This CDR3 contains 15 residues. Germline CDR1 is SGHRS and CDR2 is YFSETQ. The CDR3 here is CACSSNLDRAHGYTF. CDR3 coding DNA: TGCGCCTGCAGCTCGAATCTTGACAGGGCTCATGGCTACACCTTC.

This CDR3 reads CASSTQANTGELFF. In DNA form, the CDR3 reads TGCGCCAGCAGTACACAGGCGAACACCGGGGAGCTGTTTTTT. V gene TRBV10-2 combines with J gene TRBJ2-2, with D possibly matching TRBD1 (5 bases). Germline values: CDR1 WSHSY, CDR2 SAAADI. The CDR3 is 14 residues long. V was cut by 5 bases and J by 0 bases, with 7 bases left in between.

This clonotype occurred a few times. Given a much more abundant clone one base away, this may be a read error. The chain employs TRBV29-1 and TRBJ1-2, with a tentative D call TRBD1 (6 bases). This CDR3 region has 11 residues. Germline V gene data show CDR1 as SQVTM and CDR2 as ANQGSEA. CDR3 sequence (DNA): TGCGGCGTTGCAGGGGCTAATGGCTACACCTTC. Amino acids: CGVAGANGYTF.

The gene calls are TRBV5-5 and TRBJ1-2; D is undetermined. From germline, CDR1 is SGHKS and CDR2 YYEKEE (reference sequence). V was trimmed by 0 bases and J by 4 bases, leaving 13 bases between them. The CDR3 is 15 amino acids. CDR3 nucleotide sequence: TGTGCCAGCAGCTTGGCTGTCAGGCGAACCTATGGCTACACCTTC. It specifies CASSLAVRRTYGYTF.

The chain recombines TRBV7-2 with TRBJ1-6; D is perhaps TRBD1 (6 bases). Germline V gene data show CDR1 as SGHTA and CDR2 as FQGNSA. The length of the CDR3 is 17 residues. V lost 0 bases to trimming and J lost 7 bases, with 16 bases between them. The DNA for the CDR3 is TGTGCCAGCAGCTTAGCTAGCGGGGGGCGACAGAATTCACCCCTCCACTTT. Protein: CASSLASGGRQNSPLHF.

Concerning this clonotype itself: In this CDR3 the conserved last residue, phenylalanine or tryptophan, is missing, so a read error is likely. No DNA is shown, since the ends of the CDR3 on it are uncertain; the CDR3 is the one TCRdb lists. The V gene is TRBV7-2, the J gene TRBJ1-5. Germline-derived CDR1 and CDR2 are SGHTA and FQGNSA. The CDR3 adds up to 9 amino acids, both ends counted. The CDR3 loop is CASSLSGTI.

This clonotype was seen ten or more times. This chain connects TRBV7-9 to TRBJ1-1; maybe TRBD1 (5 bases). This CDR3 contains 14 residues. The germline V gene encodes CDR1 SEHNR and CDR2 FQNEAQ (reference sequence). Trimming took 9 bases from V and 0 from J, leaving 14 bases between them. DNA of the CDR3: TGTGCCAGTAGTCTGGCAGGGCTGAACACTGAAGCTTTCTTT. This gives the protein CASSLAGLNTEAFF.